This T cell receptor beta chain was observed in a study of regulatory T cells in long-lasting Graves disease. For TCR beta, libraries came from iRepertoire HTBI primers and Arm-PCR of CDR3 regions. TCRdb redid the calling of the multiplex PCR reads with MiXCR, one entry per CDR3 protein. The sample gives under 400,000 distinct CDR3 sequences, approximately 15% of which show up once; 25% to 30% is in the top ten. Time point in this sample: newly diagnosed GD, antithyroid drugs for less than 3 months. PBMC RNA served as the TCR library source. The J segment lost 0 bases and the V segment lost 4 bases, leaving 5 bases of the junction unmatched. The CDR3 is made up of 16 amino acids. Germline-derived CDR1 and CDR2 are MDHEN and SYDVKM. A further study also used this sample, focusing on T cells in Graves' hyperthyroidism and ophthalmopathy.

The chain couples TRBV28 to TRBJ2-7; TRBD1 agrees at 11 bases. This TCR was sampled from a man aged 35-49 years with Graves disease. The sequences come from peripheral blood mononuclear cells (PBMCs), collected at new diagnosis, from a patient treated with antithyroid drugs. CDR3 in DNA: TGTGCCAGCAGTTCATCCGGGACAGGGGGCTCCTACGAGCAGTACTTC. Translation gives CASSSSGTGGSYEQYF.